This record concerns one T cell receptor beta chain sequence. V was cut by 6 bases and J by 3 bases, with 8 bases left in between. Looked up from germline, CDR1 is SQVTM and CDR2 is ANQGSEA. The CDR3 consists of 11 residues. The data originate from a study of blood T cell repertoires in COVID-19. Per the authors' pipeline: Reference gene primer amplification gave estimated nucleated cell counts. The protocol was immunoSEQ multiplex PCR, while the TCRdb copy is restricted to in-frame clones and leaves out a portion. V and J calls and clone size are given by that table; D and trimming were obtained from the DNA. Of tens of thousands of clones listed, 80% to 90% are singletons.

This sequence originates from a man aged 55 to 69 with acute or convalescent COVID-19. The chain recombines TRBV29-1 with TRBJ1-2; D unclear. Sequencing used peripheral blood. CDR3 residues: CSVGSYYGYTF. DNA of the CDR3: TGCAGCGTGGGGAGCTACTATGGCTACACCTTC.